These 15 T cell receptor beta chains originate from one sample sequenced in a study of CXCR3-negative and CXCR3-positive naive CD8 T cells. The libraries of TRB cDNA were prepared using 5' RACE with UMI labels. TCRdb reprocessed the 5' RACE reads, keeping one entry per CDR3 protein, no DNA. This sample's clone table lists about 5,500 distinct CDR3 sequences. Sequenced material: naive CXCR3- CD8+ T cells from blood. Subset noted: CD45RO-CCR7+CD27+CD95- naive CD8+ T cells lacking CXCR3 (TNR3-). The source of these receptors is a human donor in good health. Some clones in this sample may be carry-over from other donors' samples.

By frequency, this clonotype registers medium-sized. This rearrangement joins TRBV29-1 to TRBJ2-1; as DNA is missing, the TRBD2 call by TCRdb cannot be tested. The CDR3 contains 19 residues. The germline V gene encodes CDR1 SQVTM and CDR2 ANQGSEA. CDR3 loop: CSVEDPGVLRLSYDNEQFF.

The rearrangement uses TRBV18 and TRBJ2-3. Germline-derived CDR1 and CDR2 are KGHSH and LQKENI. The length of the CDR3 is 14 residues. The CDR3 sequence: CASSPTASTDTQYF.

This sequence joins TRBV29-1 and TRBJ2-7. Germline V gives CDR1 SQVTM, CDR2 ANQGSEA. This CDR3 region has 11 residues. CDR3: CSVVVLGEQYF.

Judged by frequency, this clonotype is medium-sized. The J gene is TRBJ2-7, the V gene TRBV27; TCRdb calls TRBD1, which cannot be checked without DNA. Germline values: CDR1 MNHEY, CDR2 SMNVEV (reference sequence). The CDR3 spans 15 residues. The CDR3 sequence is CASSLGTGIGYEQYF.

CDR3 region: CASSEGSGGHNEQFF. V is TRBV6-4 and J is TRBJ2-1; as DNA is missing, the TRBD2 call by TCRdb cannot be tested. Per the germline V gene, CDR1 is MRHNA and CDR2 is SNTAGT. The CDR3 has 15 amino acids.

Measured by frequency, this clonotype is medium-sized. The chain couples TRBV28 to TRBJ2-1; TCRdb outputs TRBD1, but without DNA this stays unchecked. This CDR3 is built from 15 residues. Germline values: CDR1 MDHEN, CDR2 SYDVKM. The CDR3 sequence is CASSSRQVAYNEQFF.

By frequency, this clonotype is medium-sized (0.01 to 0.1%). The chain carries TRBV7-9 and TRBJ1-1; TCRdb calls TRBD1, which cannot be checked without DNA. The CDR3 extends over 15 amino acids. Germline CDR1 and CDR2: SEHNR and FQNEAQ (reference sequence). The CDR3 reads CASSETGGAYTEAFF.

V is TRBV6-6 and J is TRBJ1-1. The CDR3 consists of 13 residues. In germline, CDR1 is MNHNY, CDR2 SVGAGI (reference sequence). CDR3 in amino acids: CASSLGTSSEAFF.

This clonotype is called medium-sized based on its frequency. The chain links TRBV29-1 to TRBJ1-2; TCRdb names TRBD1, which stays unverified in the absence of DNA. The germline V gene has CDR1 SQVTM and CDR2 ANQGSEA. CDR3 length: 13 residues. The CDR3 here is CSAPAAEGGGYTF. Complete variable domain (other parts from reference TRBV29-1 and TRBJ1-2): SAVISQKPSRDICQRGTSLTIQCQVDSQVTMMFWYRQQPGQSLTLIATANQGSEATYESGFVIDKFPISRPNLTFSTLTVSNMSPEDSSIYLCSAPAAEGGGYTFGSGTRLTVV.

This clonotype is medium-sized (0.01 to 0.1%) by frequency. The chain employs TRBV5-1 and TRBJ2-7. CDR1 SGHRS and CDR2 YFSETQ come from the germline V gene. The CDR3 totals 14 residues. The CDR3 spells CASSLGGISYEQYF.

Measured by frequency, this clonotype is medium-sized. The V gene is TRBV29-1, the J gene TRBJ2-7; TCRdb gives TRBD1 as the D gene, but with no DNA this cannot be confirmed. The germline CDR1 and CDR2 sequences are SQVTM and ANQGSEA. The length of the CDR3 is 15 residues. CDR3 region: CSVEERDRDVHEQYF.

The chain recombines TRBV7-7 with TRBJ2-7. CDR1 SSHAT and CDR2 FNYEAQ come from the germline V gene (reference sequence). The CDR3 spans 12 residues. CDR3 in amino acids: CASSPTAYEQYF.

This chain uses TRBV3-1 with TRBJ2-2; absent DNA, TCRdb's TRBD1 call cannot be checked. This CDR3 is 15 amino acids long. The germline CDR1 and CDR2 sequences are LGHDT and YNNKEL (reference sequence). The CDR3 loop reads CASSQDRVSTGELFF.

This clonotype is identified as medium-sized from frequency. The V gene is TRBV5-4, the J gene TRBJ2-1. There are 14 residues in the CDR3. Germline lookup yields CDR1 SGHNT and CDR2 YYREEE (reference sequence). The chain's CDR3 is CASSLEHLYNEQFF.

The genes are TRBV19 and TRBJ1-1; no DNA is available, so the TRBD1 call from TCRdb remains unchecked. This CDR3 region has 12 residues. Per the germline V gene, CDR1 is LNHDA and CDR2 is SQIVND (reference sequence). The CDR3: CASGAGLLEAFF.